The rows below give T cell receptor beta chains drawn from one sample of a study of cytomegalovirus exposure and HLA in healthy donors. Assay: immunoSEQ multiplex PCR; the TCRdb copy retains only in-frame clones and omits some. The sample holds 56,000 or so clones, more than 80% seen once. Material for sequencing was PBMCs. The receptors shown here come from a man aged 18 to 35 in good health and CMV-seronegative. Both conserved end residues are part of each CDR3. D genes are given only for firm matches. A row's size may be missing; if present it is once, few, many or a size class.

D gene	CDR3 length	V gene	clone size	J gene	CDR3 protein	CDR3 DNA
TRBD2	13	TRBV28	NA	TRBJ2-7	CASRLAGEHEQYF	TGTGCCAGCAGACTAGCGGGAGAGCACGAGCAGTACTTC
TRBD1	16	TRBV5-4	NA	TRBJ1-2	CASSPGTGRVSYGYTF	TGTGCCAGCAGCCCGGGGACAGGGAGAGTTAGCTATGGCTACACCTTC
TRBD2	16	TRBV7-9	NA	TRBJ2-7	CASSPPTSGSLDEQYF	TGTGCCAGCAGCCCCCCCACTAGCGGATCCTTGGACGAGCAGTACTTC
NA	14	TRBV5-1	NA	TRBJ2-5	CASSLRGNLETQYF	TGCGCCAGCAGCTTGAGGGGCAATCTGGAGACCCAGTACTTC
TRBD1	14	TRBV7-2	NA	TRBJ2-3	CASNRDRGTDTQYF	TGTGCCAGCAACAGGGACAGGGGCACAGATACGCAGTATTTT
NA	13	TRBV25-1	NA	TRBJ2-7	CASSERGSYEQYF	TGTGCCAGCAGTGAACGCGGGTCCTACGAGCAGTACTTC
TRBD1	18	TRBV27	NA	TRBJ2-6	CASSSVTGWSSGANVLTF	TGTGCCAGCAGTTCTGTGACAGGGTGGTCTTCTGGGGCCAACGTCCTGACTTTC
TRBD1	14	TRBV5-5	NA	TRBJ1-1	CASSKQGMNTEAFF	TGTGCCAGCAGCAAACAGGGGATGAACACTGAAGCTTTCTTT
TRBD1	15	TRBV7-3	NA	TRBJ2-5	CASSLRQGLQETQYF	TGTGCCAGCAGCCTAAGACAGGGTCTCCAAGAGACCCAGTACTTC
TRBD2	13	TRBV27	NA	TRBJ2-1	CASSAGLAPEQFF	TGTGCCAGCAGTGCGGGACTAGCTCCTGAGCAGTTCTTC
TRBD1	16	TRBV5-6	NA	TRBJ1-1	CASSFTGGWSGTEAFF	TGTGCCAGCAGCTTTACAGGGGGCTGGTCGGGCACTGAAGCTTTCTTT
TRBD2	14	TRBV6-1	NA	TRBJ2-2	CASSPGLANGELFF	TGTGCCAGCAGTCCGGGACTAGCCAACGGGGAGCTGTTTTTT
TRBD1	12	TRBV19	NA	TRBJ2-7	CATQGALYEQYF	TGTGCCACGCAGGGGGCTCTGTACGAGCAGTACTTC
NA	16	TRBV4-3	NA	TRBJ2-3	CASSQGASESTDTQYF	TGCGCCAGCAGCCAAGGGGCTAGCGAAAGCACAGATACGCAGTATTTT
TRBD2	15	TRBV7-2	NA	TRBJ2-3	CASSPGVAGVGTQYF	TGTGCCAGCAGCCCAGGGGTAGCGGGAGTCGGTACGCAGTATTTT
TRBD2	16	TRBV10-3	NA	TRBJ2-1	CAISEGAGGSYNEQFF	TGTGCCATCAGTGAAGGGGCGGGAGGGTCCTACAATGAGCAGTTCTTC
NA	15	TRBV28	NA	TRBJ1-2	CASSRRDPGPYGYTF	TGTGCCAGCAGTAGGAGGGACCCCGGCCCCTATGGCTACACCTTC
TRBD1	15	TRBV7-3	once	TRBJ1-4	CASSATGGFNEKLFF	TGTGCCAGCTCCGCAACAGGGGGCTTTAATGAAAAACTGTTTTTT
TRBD1	14	TRBV9	NA	TRBJ2-4	CASSARDRGDIQYF	TGTGCCAGCAGCGCCCGGGACAGGGGAGACATTCAGTACTTC
TRBD1	15	TRBV19	NA	TRBJ2-3	CASSDGQGAGDTQYF	TGTGCCAGTAGTGACGGACAGGGGGCGGGAGATACGCAGTATTTT